This T cell receptor (beta chain) was captured in a study of blood T cells in healthy people across ages. On the study more broadly: For every two T cells, template switching captured about one barcoded beta molecule.

For the second PCR, which ran for about 6 to 11 cycles, a sample-barcoded 5' primer and a J-beta primer mix were used. No fewer than 2.5 million CDR3-containing paired-end reads came from each sample. Via MiXCR, TCRdb re-called the 5' RACE reads, giving one row per CDR3 protein. The sample consists of about 1,000,000 distinct CDR3 sequences, roughly 45% of them appearing once. Every sample yielded at least 6 million isolated PBMCs. This clonotype originated in a woman aged 60 to 75 in good health. Sequenced input: blood.

CDR3 sequence: CASSLTVPGANVLTF. CDR3 coding DNA: TGTGCCAGCAGCTTAACCGTTCCGGGGGCCAACGTCCTGACTTTC. The genes are TRBV7-8 and TRBJ2-6; the D is unclear. V gave up 2 bases and J gave up 4 bases, with 9 bases separating them. Germline CDR1 is SGHVS and CDR2 is FQNEAQ. This CDR3 has 15 residues.